Following are 7 T cell receptor beta chains from one sample sequenced in a study of T cells in Graves' hyperthyroidism and ophthalmopathy (dated by TCRdb to between 2018 and 2021). Library construction relied on multiplex PCR. The sequencer listed for this sample is Illumina HiSeq 2000. The TCR beta CDR3 regions were amplified from the RNA transcripts. For the first round of RT-PCR on the TCR CDR3, the HTBI primer set was used together with the Qiagen OneStep RT-PCR kit. TCRdb itself trimmed the public reads at Q25 with fastp, ran MiXCR and retained productive beta chains. Records with the same CDR3 protein are collapsed into one entry carrying the most frequent genes and DNA. Across this sample there are approximately 400,000 distinct CDR3 sequences, with more than 11% seen only once. The leading ten clones occupy about 10% of the sample. Material: blood. The receptor set was obtained from a woman in her sixties or seventies with Graves' hyperthyroidism.

This clonotype was found many times. The chain recombines TRBV18 with TRBJ2-5; 7 bases fit TRBD1. V shed 0 bases and J 2 bases; nucleotides not matched to a gene: 3. The CDR3 consists of 15 residues. Germline loops: CDR1 KGHSH, CDR2 LQKENI. CDR3 coding DNA: TGTGCCAGCTCACCACCAGGCAGGGGGCAAGAGACCCAGTACTTC. Residues: CASSPPGRGQETQYF.

This clonotype was detected ten times or more. V gene TRBV18 combines with J gene TRBJ2-3; 9 bases fit TRBD2. Germline CDR1 and CDR2: KGHSH and LQKENI. CDR3 length equals 16 residues. The V gene end was trimmed by 3 bases and the J gene end by 4 bases; junction bases not matched to a gene: 8. DNA of the CDR3: TGTGCCAGCTCACCTTCTAGCGGGACCATGGCAGATACGCAGTATTTT. This translates into CASSPSSGTMADTQYF. Combining the CDR3 with reference TRBV18 and TRBJ2-3 gives the whole variable domain NAGVMQNPRHLVRRRGQEARLRCSPMKGHSHVYWYRQLPEEGLKFMVYLQKENIIDESGMPKERFSAEFPKEGPSILRIQQVVRGDSAAYFCASSPSSGTMADTQYFGPGTRLTVL.

This clonotype was counted ten times or more. This chain joins TRBV20-1 and TRBJ1-1; D is ambiguous. The V gene's germline CDR1 is DFQATT and CDR2 SNEGSKA (reference sequence). The CDR3 loop spans 11 amino acids. V gave up 3 bases and J gave up 8 bases, with 10 bases separating them. Written as DNA, the CDR3 is TGCAGTGCTAGTCTCGCTCCGGAAGCTTTCTTT. Its protein is CSASLAPEAFF.

The V and J genes are TRBV9 and TRBJ2-5; 8 bases match TRBD1. The length of the CDR3 is 17 residues. V trimming: 3 bases; J trimming: 5 bases; junction bases outside the gene matches: 15. Germline CDR1 is SGDLS and CDR2 is YYNGEE. Written as DNA, the CDR3 is TGTGCCAGCAGCGCCCATGGAGACAGGGGAAGAGTTGAGACCCAGTACTTC. Amino acid sequence: CASSAHGDRGRVETQYF.

The chain recombines TRBV6-5 with TRBJ1-2; D is perhaps TRBD1 (5 bases). This CDR3 is 14 amino acids long. Germline CDR1 reads MNHEY; CDR2 reads SVGAGI. V lost 2 bases to trimming and J lost 8 bases, with 15 bases between them. The CDR3 nucleotides are TGTGCCAGCAGTTACCCGGACACCCCAACGGGCTACACCTTC. It is translated as CASSYPDTPTGYTF.

This chain uses TRBV7-3 with TRBJ2-3; weak D call: TRBD2 (5 bases). CDR3 length: 13 amino acids. CDR1 and CDR2 (germline): SGHTA, FQGTGA. V lost 2 bases and J lost 4, with 7 bases in between. The DNA for the CDR3 is TGTGCCAGCAGCTTACTAGCTCCAGATACGCAGTATTTT. Translating gives CASSLLAPDTQYF.

CDR3 residues: CAIRSGTGGYNEQYF. The CDR3 region has the DNA TGTGCCATCAGATCCGGGACAGGGGGCTACAATGAGCAGTACTTC. This chain uses TRBV6-1 with TRBJ2-7; 12 nucleotides agree with TRBD1. The V and J ends lost 10 bases and 7 bases, in that order; junction bases with no gene match: 14. This CDR3 is built from 15 residues. The germline V gene has CDR1 MNHNS and CDR2 SASEGT.